A selection of T cell receptor beta chains follows, all from one sample in a study of T cells in Graves' hyperthyroidism and ophthalmopathy. Each CDR3 protein is one row after TCRdb ran MiXCR on the multiplex PCR reads. The table has 400,000 to 600,000 distinct CDR3 sequences, around 21% seen once. Sample: blood. These receptors originate from a man aged 18 to 30 with Graves' hyperthyroidism. Each CDR3 is given with its conserved first and last residue. A D gene is named only where the DNA matches it firmly. Clone size is given for some rows only: seen once, a few or many times, or a class if the clone is expanded.

clone size	D gene	CDR3 length	V gene	J gene	CDR3 DNA	CDR3 protein
few	.	15	TRBV4-2	TRBJ2-5	TGTGCCAGCAGCCAACGTTCGGGGGGCCCAGAGACCCAGTACTTC	CASSQRSGGPETQYF
many	.	12	TRBV29-1	TRBJ1-3	TGCAGCGTTGCAGGGACTGGAAACACCATATATTTT	CSVAGTGNTIYF
many	.	13	TRBV6-1	TRBJ2-2	TGTGCCAGCAGTGAAGTTAAGGACAGGGAGCTGTTTTTT	CASSEVKDRELFF
many	.	15	TRBV19	TRBJ1-1	TGTGCCAGTAGGTTAAGGGGGGAAATGAACACTGAAGCTTTCTTT	CASRLRGEMNTEAFF
many	TRBD2	17	TRBV15	TRBJ2-5	TGTGCCACCAGCCAACGGACTAGCGGGGATCCCAGCTTGACCCAGTACTTC	CATSQRTSGDPSLTQYF
many	.	13	TRBV20-1	TRBJ1-2	TGCAGTGCTAGCGGTAGCCCAAACTATGGCTACACCTTC	CSASGSPNYGYTF
few	TRBD1	18	TRBV4-2	TRBJ2-2	TGTGCCAGCAGGGACGGTAAAACGGGACAGTTAAACACCGGGGAGCTGTTTTTT	CASRDGKTGQLNTGELFF
many	.	14	TRBV6-1	TRBJ2-5	TGTGCCAGCAGTCCGGGACTCTCGGAAGGGACCCAGTACTTC	CASSPGLSEGTQYF
many	TRBD1	15	TRBV2	TRBJ1-5	TGTGCCAGCAGTGGTCAGACAGGGGGCCGGGGGGCCCAGCATTTT	CASSGQTGGRGAQHF
many	TRBD2	15	TRBV6-1	TRBJ2-7	TGTGCCAGCAGCCATAGCGGGACCAACTCCTACGAGCAGTACTTC	CASSHSGTNSYEQYF
many	.	15	TRBV27	TRBJ2-2	TGTGCCACCCCAACCGGGACTTACGACACCGGGGAGCTGTTTTTT	CATPTGTYDTGELFF
few	TRBD2	18	TRBV19	TRBJ2-7	TGTGCCAGTAGTATTCAAGGCCCCCGACTAGCGGGCCTGAACGAGCAGTACTTC	CASSIQGPRLAGLNEQYF
.	.	14	TRBV7-2	TRBJ1-2	TGTGCCAGCAGCCGGAACAGGGCTAACTATGGCTACACCTTC	CASSRNRANYGYTF
many	.	17	TRBV19	TRBJ1-5	TGTGCCAGTAGTAAACCCCGGAGAGAGCATAGCAATCAGCCCCAGCATTTT	CASSKPRREHSNQPQHF